These 30 T cell receptor beta chains share one sample of origin, sequenced in a study of blood T cell repertoires in COVID-19. Sequencing used immunoSEQ multiplex PCR; TCRdb keeps in-frame clones, though not all of them. In the table there are around 360,000 clones, around 87% of which are singletons. The sequenced sample was PBMCs or T cells enriched from blood (not recorded which). The origin of the receptors is a man between 40 and 49 years old in a cohort exposed to, infected with or recovered from COVID-19 (not recorded which).

This sequence joins TRBV1 and TRBJ2-7; the table gives TRBD1 as D, unverified against the DNA. TRBV1 is reported as a pseudogene. The CDR3 spans 15 residues. The CDR3 DNA reads TGCACCAGCAGCCATCTCCAGGGGGCCACCTACGAGCAGTACTTC. This encodes CTSSHLQGATYEQYF.

V is TRBV5-4 and J is TRBJ1-5; D gene uncertain. Germline V CDR1 and CDR2: SGHNT, YYREEE (reference sequence). The CDR3 is 13 residues long. Trimming removed 0 bases from V and 8 bases from J, with 9 bases in between. CDR3 in amino acids: CASSLDNGKPQHF. The CDR3 coding sequence is TGTGCCAGCAGCTTGGACAACGGGAAGCCCCAGCATTTT.

The chain carries TRBV5-6 and TRBJ1-4; the D gene is possibly TRBD1 (6 bases). This CDR3 spans 16 amino acids. The V end was cut by 1 base, the J end by 3 bases, with 13 bases between. The germline gives CDR1 SGHDT, CDR2 YYEEEE. The CDR3 sequence is CASSLTQGPANEKLFF. DNA of the CDR3: TGTGCCAGCAGCTTGACCCAGGGGCCGGCTAATGAAAAACTGTTTTTT.

This rearrangement joins TRBV27 to TRBJ1-4; D is ambiguous. Germline V gene data show CDR1 as MNHEY and CDR2 as SMNVEV (reference sequence). This CDR3 region has 15 residues. Trimming removed 5 bases from V and 8 bases from J, with 18 bases in between. CDR3 sequence: CASSPRASQKEKLFF. CDR3 in DNA: TGTGCCAGCAGTCCGAGGGCCTCCCAGAAGGAAAAACTGTTTTTT.

The chain recombines TRBV5-4 with TRBJ1-6; 9 bases fit TRBD1. V lost 4 bases to trimming and J lost 15 bases; unmatched junction nucleotides: 5. Germline CDR1 and CDR2: SGHNT and YYREEE (reference sequence). There are 12 residues in the CDR3. The CDR3 DNA reads as TGTGCCAGCAGCCAGGGGACAGGGATCCTCCACTTT. Translated: CASSQGTGILHF.

The chain combines TRBV30 with TRBJ2-5; 10 bases are a match to TRBD2. CDR3 length: 17 amino acids. V was clipped by 2 bases and J by 0 bases; unmatched bases: 9. CDR1 is GTSNPN and CDR2 is SVGIG in the germline V gene (reference sequence). CDR3: CAWSPIGLAANQETQYF. The CDR3 region has the DNA TGTGCCTGGAGTCCTATCGGACTAGCGGCAAACCAAGAGACCCAGTACTTC.

The gene calls are TRBV5-8 and TRBJ2-7, with D possibly being TRBD1 (5 bases). Trimming removed 1 base at V and 9 bases at J, with 26 bases between. The CDR3 covers 17 residues. Germline CDR1 reads SGHTS; CDR2 reads YDEGEE. The CDR3 bases are TGTGCCAGCAGCTTGTTTCGTGGAAGGGGAAGCCTGGATCGGCAGTACTTC. This sequence encodes CASSLFRGRGSLDRQYF.

This chain joins TRBV2 and TRBJ1-1; D remains unclear. CDR3 length: 13 amino acids. V gave up 2 bases and J gave up 2 bases, with 6 bases separating them. Germline V gene sequence: CDR1 SNHLY, CDR2 FYNNEI. The CDR3 DNA is TGTGCCAGCAGTGAACAGTTCAACACTGAAGCTTTCTTT. Translating it yields CASSEQFNTEAFF.

This clone was seen just once. V usage is TRBV5-3 and J usage is TRBJ1-5; unclear D gene. TRBV5-3 is an ORF, with its function uncertain. This CDR3 is 13 amino acids long. V lost 8 bases, J lost 2 bases, and 11 bases lay in between. CDR3 sequence reads: CASRRVGNQPQHF. The DNA for the CDR3 is TGTGCCAGCCGCCGGGTGGGCAATCAGCCCCAGCATTTT.

J is TRBJ1-1 and V is TRBV7-9; no firm D call. Germline CDR1 SEHNR, CDR2 FQNEAQ (reference sequence). This CDR3 spans 15 amino acids. V lost 2 bases and J lost 3, with 13 bases in between. CDR3 loop: CASSLFRDGDTEAFF. The CDR3, as DNA: TGTGCCAGCAGCTTATTCCGGGATGGGGACACTGAAGCTTTCTTT.

Concerning this clone itself: Different DNA sequences within this sample yield the same CDR3. The chain joins TRBV2 to TRBJ1-5; 7 nucleotides agree with TRBD1. Trimming removed 6 bases from V and 0 bases from J; junction bases left unmatched: 2. This CDR3 spans 14 amino acids. The germline V gene encodes CDR1 SNHLY and CDR2 FYNNEI. This chain's CDR3 is CASRDRVSNQPQHF. The CDR3 coding sequence is TGTGCCAGCAGAGACAGGGTTAGCAATCAGCCCCAGCATTTT.

The rearrangement links TRBV19 to TRBJ2-1, with D uncertain. V was clipped by 8 bases and J by 1 base, with 18 bases between them. CDR1 and CDR2 (germline): LNHDA, SQIVND (reference sequence). The CDR3 loop spans 16 amino acids. In DNA, the CDR3 is TGTGCCAGTCAGGAAAACTCGCGAAAGTCCTACAATGAGCAGTTCTTC. Translated, it gives CASQENSRKSYNEQFF.

This CDR3 reads CASSLIMAGEKLFF. CDR3 nucleotide sequence: TGTGCCAGCAGTTTGATTATGGCAGGAGAAAAACTGTTTTTT. This sequence joins TRBV28 and TRBJ1-4; D not resolved. The CDR3 has 14 amino acids. Trimming cost V 3 bases and J 8 bases, with 13 bases left between them. Germline V lookup: CDR1 MDHEN, CDR2 SYDVKM.

This clone was seen once. This chain connects TRBV2 to TRBJ1-4; 10 bases line up with TRBD1. V dropped 4 bases and J dropped 7; count of bases not matched to a gene: 6. The CDR3 consists of 15 residues. Germline V lookup: CDR1 SNHLY, CDR2 FYNNEI. The CDR3 nucleotides are TGTGCCAGCAGTGGCCGGGACAGGGGAATTGAAAAACTGTTTTTT. Translating it yields CASSGRDRGIEKLFF.

This rearrangement joins TRBV7-9 to TRBJ1-5; D might be TRBD1 (6 bases). CDR1 SEHNR and CDR2 FQNEAQ come from the germline V gene (reference sequence). Trimming took off 3 bases at V and 9 bases at J, with 24 bases between the two ends. There are 17 residues in the CDR3. CDR3 loop: CASSFAGGAVLAGPQHF. The CDR3, as DNA: TGTGCCAGCAGCTTCGCGGGGGGGGCCGTTCTGGCGGGGCCCCAGCATTTT.

The chain joins TRBV30 to TRBJ1-1, with 8 bases matching TRBD1. Trimming removed 2 bases from V and 7 bases from J; junction bases left unmatched: 3. CDR3 length: 12 residues. CDR1 and CDR2 from the germline V gene are GTSNPN and SVGIG (reference sequence). The CDR3 nucleotides are TGTGCCTGGAGTCGCGGACAGGGTGAAGCTTTCTTT. Protein sequence: CAWSRGQGEAFF.

This clone has just a few counts. The V and J genes are TRBV3-1 (or the pseudogene TRBV3-2) and TRBJ1-2, with D maybe TRBD1 (5 bases). CDR1 and CDR2 (germline): LGHDT, YNNKEL (reference sequence). The V end was cut by 0 bases, the J end by 8 bases, with 13 bases between. The length of the CDR3 is 14 residues. CDR3 nucleotide sequence: TGTGCCAGCAGCCAAGAGTGGTCAGGGTTCGGCTACACCTTC. It specifies CASSQEWSGFGYTF.

This clone was observed once. V usage is TRBV19 and J usage is TRBJ1-3, with D uncertain. This CDR3 is 12 amino acids long. Germline assignment: CDR1 LNHDA and CDR2 SQIVND (reference sequence). Trimming removed 6 bases at V and 4 bases at J, with 7 bases between. The CDR3: CASRERGNTIYF. The CDR3, as DNA: TGTGCCAGTAGGGAGCGCGGAAACACCATATATTTT. The full variable domain, completed using reference TRBV19 and TRBJ1-3, is DGGITQSPKYLFRKEGQNVTLSCEQNLNHDAMYWYRQDPGQGLRLIYYSQIVNDFQKGDIAEGYSVSREKKESFPLTVTSAQKNPTAFYLCASRERGNTIYFGEGSWLTVV.

This clone was recorded only once. The genes are TRBV9 and TRBJ1-2; no firm D call. The length of the CDR3 is 12 residues. CDR1 is SGDLS and CDR2 is YYNGEE in the germline V gene. Trimming took off 4 bases at V and 5 bases at J, with 9 bases between the two ends. The CDR3 region is CASSPSTYGYTF. CDR3 in DNA: TGTGCCAGCAGCCCTTCGACTTATGGCTACACCTTC.

The chain carries TRBV19 and TRBJ1-2; D may be TRBD1 (5 bases). With 5 bases removed from V and 2 bases from J, the gap between germline ends came to 9 bases. The CDR3 covers 13 residues. The germline CDR1 and CDR2 sequences are LNHDA and SQIVND (reference sequence). The CDR3 region has the DNA TGTGCCAGTAGTCCAAGGACAAACTATGGCTACACCTTC. Encoded protein: CASSPRTNYGYTF. The full variable domain, rest sourced from reference TRBV19 and TRBJ1-2, is DGGITQSPKYLFRKEGQNVTLSCEQNLNHDAMYWYRQDPGQGLRLIYYSQIVNDFQKGDIAEGYSVSREKKESFPLTVTSAQKNPTAFYLCASSPRTNYGYTFGSGTRLTVV.

This chain joins TRBV6-2 or TRBV6-3 and TRBJ2-1; the D gene is possibly TRBD2 (6 bases). Germline V lookup: CDR1 MNHEY, CDR2 SVGEGT. V was clipped by 4 bases and J by 4 bases, with 17 bases between them. The CDR3 spans 16 residues. DNA for the CDR3: TGTGCCAGCAGTTCCCGGACTGGGGGGAATTACAATGAGCAGTTCTTC. Amino acid sequence: CASSSRTGGNYNEQFF.

The chain joins TRBV2 to TRBJ2-7, with TRBD1 matching 9 bases. Germline values: CDR1 SNHLY, CDR2 FYNNEI. V lost 10 bases and J lost 6; bases outside the gene matches: 13. CDR3 size: 14 residues. CDR3 nucleotides: TGTGCCATCACACCCGGGACAGGGAATTCCGAGCAGTACTTC. Protein product: CAITPGTGNSEQYF.

This clone was detected a few times. This sequence joins TRBV30 and TRBJ2-3, with TRBD1 as a possible D gene (5 bases). The CDR3 covers 13 residues. The V and J ends lost 3 bases and 6 bases respectively, with 13 bases between them. Per the germline V gene, CDR1 is GTSNPN and CDR2 is SVGIG (reference sequence). The CDR3 nucleotides read TGTGCCTGGAGGGTAAGGGGAACGGATACGCAGTATTTT. Translated, it gives CAWRVRGTDTQYF. Based on the CDR3 plus reference TRBV30 and TRBJ2-3, the full variable domain is SQTIHQWPATLVQPVGSPLSLECTVEGTSNPNLYWYRQAAGRGLQLLFYSVGIGQISSEVPQNLSASRPQDRQFILSSKKLLLSDSGFYLCAWRVRGTDTQYFGPGTRLTVL.

This clone came up once. This sequence joins TRBV28 and TRBJ2-1, with D maybe TRBD1 (5 bases). Germline V CDR1 and CDR2: MDHEN, SYDVKM. The CDR3 is 13 residues long. The V gene lost 5 bases and the J gene lost 9 bases, with 14 bases spanning the gap. The CDR3 loop is CASSQSLGAEQFF. The CDR3 DNA follows: TGTGCCAGCAGTCAGTCCCTAGGGGCTGAGCAGTTCTTC.

This clone was seen at least ten times. The chain joins TRBV27 to TRBJ1-1; the D is unclear. From germline, CDR1 is MNHEY and CDR2 SMNVEV (reference sequence). V lost 8 bases to trimming and J lost 7 bases, with 20 bases between them. The CDR3 totals 14 residues. CDR3 protein: CASFSTRETNEAFF. The DNA of the CDR3 is TGTGCCAGCTTCTCGACAAGGGAGACCAATGAAGCTTTCTTT.

This rearrangement joins TRBV6-5 to TRBJ1-1; 8 nucleotides line up with TRBD1. The ends lost 6 bases at V and 6 bases at J; junction bases unmatched: 0. Germline CDR1 reads MNHEY; CDR2 reads SVGAGI. CDR3 size: 11 residues. The chain's CDR3 is CASRQGAEAFF. The DNA for the CDR3 is TGTGCCAGCAGACAGGGGGCTGAAGCTTTCTTT.

The genes are TRBV10-3 and TRBJ2-3; the match to TRBD2 covers 8 bases. The V and J ends lost 6 bases and 0 bases, in that order; junction bases with no gene match: 14. The CDR3 contains 18 residues. In germline, CDR1 is ENHRY, CDR2 SYGVKD. The CDR3 DNA sequence: TGTGCCATCAGATCCTCGAGCCGACTAGCGCCGAGCACAGATACGCAGTATTTT. Translating gives CAIRSSSRLAPSTDTQYF.

The chain is built from TRBV28 and TRBJ1-4; no reliable D call. CDR1 and CDR2 from the germline V gene are MDHEN and SYDVKM. With 2 bases removed from V and 0 bases from J, the gap between germline ends came to 13 bases. This CDR3 spans 17 amino acids. CDR3 in DNA: TGTGCCAGCAGTTTAGAGTACTCTCCGGCAACTAATGAAAAACTGTTTTTT. Its protein product is CASSLEYSPATNEKLFF.

This clone was counted a single time. V usage is TRBV10-3 and J usage is TRBJ2-3; D possibly corresponds to TRBD1 (5 bases). The CDR3 is 15 amino acids. The ends were cut back, 3 bases at V and 4 bases at J, with 14 bases in the middle. From germline, CDR1 is ENHRY and CDR2 SYGVKD. CDR3 residues: CAISDGQAGSDTQYF. CDR3 DNA: TGTGCCATCAGTGATGGTCAGGCAGGGTCAGATACGCAGTATTTT.

V is TRBV7-6 and J is TRBJ1-6; 9 bases line up with TRBD1. The V and J ends lost 4 bases and 9 bases, in that order; junction bases with no gene match: 7. The CDR3 runs 15 residues. The germline CDR1 and CDR2 sequences are SGHVS and FNYEAQ. The CDR3 here is CASSSGTGFGSPLHF. As DNA, the CDR3 is TGTGCCAGCAGCTCCGGGACAGGGTTCGGTTCACCCCTCCACTTT.